Below, one T cell receptor beta chain is given with its context. This specimen belongs to a study of cytomegalovirus exposure and HLA in healthy donors. Turning to the study itself: From approximately 170 million T cells, an earlier analysis saw 90 million to 130 million unique TCR beta sequences.

PCR used 60 Vbeta primers and 13 Jbeta primers. The assay was immunoSEQ multiplex PCR, and TCRdb's table has in-frame clones only and misses some. Of tens of thousands of clones listed, just over 65% are singletons. The receptor was derived from a woman in her twenties or thirties in good health and CMV-seronegative. The source material was PBMCs.

The CDR3 region has the DNA TGTGCCAGCAGCTTGAGGGTCCTAGCGGGGGAATCGTACGAGCAGTACTTC. It specifies CASSLRVLAGESYEQYF. The chain combines TRBV5-4 with TRBJ2-7; 10 bases line up with TRBD2. Trimming at V came to 1 base and at J to 4 bases, leaving 11 bases not matched to a gene. The CDR3 runs 17 residues. Germline CDR1 SGHNT, CDR2 YYREEE (reference sequence).